What follows is one TCR beta chain and its context. Antigen: not known. The data were obtained in a study of Graves' ophthalmopathy and Graves' hyperthyroidism. Notes on the study in general: Thyroid clonotypes that were expanded above 0.001 frequency mostly also appeared in blood. Using 13 signatures, a model distinguished ophthalmopathy from stable hyperthyroidism, reaching around 85% sensitivity and 81.08% specificity.

After removal of 1 base from V and 5 bases from J, the junction contained 12 bases not matched to a gene. Germline CDR1 reads LNHDA; CDR2 reads SQIVND (reference sequence). CDR3 length: 17 amino acids. Amplification of TCR beta CDR3 regions used RNA transcripts. Amplification began with first-round RT-PCR using HTBI primers, then second-round multiplex PCR was performed. In TCRdb, the multiplex PCR reads were re-called with MiXCR into one record per CDR3 protein. The data hold around 170,000 distinct CDR3 sequences, with about 40% observed a single time. Ophthalmopathy in the donors was of moderate-to-severe activity, with CAS ≥3, NOSPECS ≥4 and duration under 3 months. PBMCs stemmed from 7.5 to 10 ml of fresh peripheral blood.

Sequenced sample: peripheral blood. The source of this sequence is a woman in her forties with Graves' ophthalmopathy. V and J are TRBV19 and TRBJ2-5; 8 bases map to TRBD1. The CDR3 loop is CASSIVQGAGRAETQYF. The CDR3 nucleotides are TGTGCCAGTAGTATAGTTCAGGGGGCAGGTCGGGCGGAGACCCAGTACTTC.